This TCR beta chain was captured in a study of tissue T cells after allogeneic stem cell transplantation. The overall study: Steroid-refractory graft-versus-host disease after allogeneic hematopoietic cell transplant qualified adults for prospective research-autopsy enrollment. Study-level findings and limits: Sampling depth was limited, and the cohort was small and clinically varied.

This clone was detected only once. As yet, its antigen is unknown. Trimming took 4 bases from V and 7 from J, leaving 11 bases between them. CDR3 length: 13 amino acids. In germline, CDR1 is MNHNY, CDR2 SVGAGI (reference sequence). Produced via immunoSEQ multiplex PCR; TCRdb's table is partial and in-frame only. The data contain 42,000 or so clones, more than 90% of them singletons. Sample: blood, taken before transplantation. The clonotype comes from a woman aged 35 to 69 who later had graft-versus-host disease after an allogeneic stem cell transplant. V usage is TRBV6-6 and J usage is TRBJ1-5; no clear D gene. Written as DNA, the CDR3 is TGTGCCAGCAGTTCCCTTCTGGGGCAGCCCCAGCATTTT. This codes for CASSSLLGQPQHF.